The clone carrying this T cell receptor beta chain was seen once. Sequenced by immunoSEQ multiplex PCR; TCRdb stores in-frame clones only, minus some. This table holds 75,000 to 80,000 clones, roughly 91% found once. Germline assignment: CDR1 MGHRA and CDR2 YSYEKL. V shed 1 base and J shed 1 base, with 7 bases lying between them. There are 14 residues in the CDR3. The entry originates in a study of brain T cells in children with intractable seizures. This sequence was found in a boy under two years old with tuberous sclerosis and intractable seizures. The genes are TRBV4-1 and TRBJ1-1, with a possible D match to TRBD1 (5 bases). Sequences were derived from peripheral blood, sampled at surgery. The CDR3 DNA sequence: TGCGCCAGCAGCCAAGTTGGGGGGAACACTGAAGCTTTCTTT. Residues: CASSQVGGNTEAFF.